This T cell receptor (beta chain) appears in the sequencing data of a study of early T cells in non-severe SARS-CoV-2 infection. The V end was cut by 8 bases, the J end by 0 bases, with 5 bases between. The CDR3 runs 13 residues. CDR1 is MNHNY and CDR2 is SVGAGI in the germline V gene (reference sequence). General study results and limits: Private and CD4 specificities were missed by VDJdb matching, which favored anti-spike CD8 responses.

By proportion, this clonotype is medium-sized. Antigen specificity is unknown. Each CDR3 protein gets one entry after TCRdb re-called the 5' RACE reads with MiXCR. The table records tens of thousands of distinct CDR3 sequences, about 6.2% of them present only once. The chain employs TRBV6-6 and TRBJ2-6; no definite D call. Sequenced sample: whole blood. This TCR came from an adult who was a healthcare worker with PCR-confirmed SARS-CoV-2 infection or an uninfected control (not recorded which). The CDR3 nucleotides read TGTGCCAGCCATGACTCTGGGGCCAACGTCCTGACTTTC. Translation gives CASHDSGANVLTF.